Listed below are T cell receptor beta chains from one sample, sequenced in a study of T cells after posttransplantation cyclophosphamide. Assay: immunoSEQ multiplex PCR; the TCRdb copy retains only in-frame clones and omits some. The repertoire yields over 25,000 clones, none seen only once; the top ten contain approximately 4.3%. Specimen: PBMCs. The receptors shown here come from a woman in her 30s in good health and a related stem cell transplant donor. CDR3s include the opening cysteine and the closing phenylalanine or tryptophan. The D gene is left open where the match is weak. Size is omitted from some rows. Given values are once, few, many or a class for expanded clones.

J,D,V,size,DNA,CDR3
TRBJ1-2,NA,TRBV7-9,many,TGTGCCAGCAGCTTACTCGGTTTGTCGGGTGGCTACACCTTC,CASSLLGLSGGYTF
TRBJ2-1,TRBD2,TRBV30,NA,TGTGCCTCATCCCGCGGACTAGCGGGGGGGCCTTTGAAGGTCAATGAGCAGTTCTTC,CASSRGLAGGPLKVNEQFF
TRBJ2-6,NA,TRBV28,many,TGTGCCAGCAGTTTATTGGGCAGAGTCTCTGGGGCCAACGTCCTGACTTTC,CASSLLGRVSGANVLTF
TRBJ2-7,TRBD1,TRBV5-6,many,TGTGCCAGCAGCCCCAGGACAGGGGGCTACGAGCAGTACTTC,CASSPRTGGYEQYF
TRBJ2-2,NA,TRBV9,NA,TGTGCCAGCAGCGTAGAGGCCGGGGAGCTGTTTTTT,CASSVEAGELFF
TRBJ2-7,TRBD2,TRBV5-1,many,TGCGCCAGCAGCCCTCGGACTAGCGGGGGATCCTACGAGCAGTACTTC,CASSPRTSGGSYEQYF
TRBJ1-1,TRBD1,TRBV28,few,TGTGCCAGCACCACAGGGGGAACGGGACTTATGAACACTGAAGCTTTCTTT,CASTTGGTGLMNTEAFF
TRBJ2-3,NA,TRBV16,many,TGTGCCAGCAGTCTTAGCGGAGGCAGCACAGATACGCAGTATTTT,CASSLSGGSTDTQYF
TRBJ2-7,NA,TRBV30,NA,TGTGCCTGCTATCAGGGCGCCTACGAGCAGTACTTC,CACYQGAYEQYF
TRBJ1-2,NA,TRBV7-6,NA,TGTGCCAGCAGCTTCCGACTGTCCCTGGCCCTCGACTATGGCTACACCTTC,CASSFRLSLALDYGYTF
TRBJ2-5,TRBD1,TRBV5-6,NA,TGTGCCAGCAGCCTCCCGGTCCAGGGGGCTGAGACCCAGTACTTC,CASSLPVQGAETQYF
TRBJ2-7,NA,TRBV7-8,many,TGTGCCAGCAGCTTATCACGGGGTAGGAACTACGAGCAGTACTTC,CASSLSRGRNYEQYF
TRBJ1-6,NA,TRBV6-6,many,TGTGCCAGCAGTTACCACAGAGATTCACCCCTCCACTTT,CASSYHRDSPLHF
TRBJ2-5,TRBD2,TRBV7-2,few,TGTGCCAGCAGCTCCGGGGGGGGTCGGAGAGAGACCCAGTACTTC,CASSSGGGRRETQYF
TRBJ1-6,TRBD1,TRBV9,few,TGTGCCAGCAGCGTAGAGGGACAGTGGAATTCACCCCTCCACTTT,CASSVEGQWNSPLHF
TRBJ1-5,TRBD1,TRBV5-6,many,TGTGCCAGCAGCTTGGCGACAGGGGCTCAGCCCCAGCATTTT,CASSLATGAQPQHF
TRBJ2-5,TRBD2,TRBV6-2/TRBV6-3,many,TGTGCCAGCAGTTACTCGATTTATATCTCTAGCGGGGTTCAAGAGACCCAGTACTTC,CASSYSIYISSGVQETQYF
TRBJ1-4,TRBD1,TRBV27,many,TGTGCCAGCAGCTTCGCCGGGACAGGGTTTAATGAAAAACTGTTTTTT,CASSFAGTGFNEKLFF
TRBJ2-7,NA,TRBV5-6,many,TGTGCCAGCAGCTTGCAGACCTACGAGCAGTACTTC,CASSLQTYEQYF